The 32 T cell receptor beta chains reported below all come from one sample, sequenced in a study of glioma-infiltrating T cells after dendritic cell vaccination. Produced via immunoSEQ multiplex PCR; TCRdb's table is partial and in-frame only. The sample includes about 95,000 clones, 70% to 90% of them seen just once. The specimen comprised blood, sampled before dendritic cell vaccination. The origin of the receptors is a human donor with glioblastoma.

This chain links TRBV7-2 with TRBJ1-1; 10 bases map to TRBD1. This CDR3 contains 15 residues. CDR1 and CDR2 (germline): SGHTA, FQGNSA. V dropped 3 bases and J dropped 5; count of bases not matched to a gene: 6. The CDR3 region has the DNA TGTGCCAGCAGCTTGGGACAGGGGTTGTCTACTGAAGCTTTCTTT. This encodes CASSLGQGLSTEAFF.

The genes are TRBV19 and TRBJ1-2; TRBD1 matches at 10 bases. Germline CDR1 reads LNHDA; CDR2 reads SQIVND (reference sequence). The CDR3 covers 14 residues. J lost 8 bases, V lost 4 bases, and 7 bases had no gene match. CDR3 nucleotide sequence: TGTGCCAGTAGTACGGGACAGGGGCTGGGCGGCTACACCTTC. Encoded protein: CASSTGQGLGGYTF.

The CDR3 coding sequence is TGTGCCACCAGCAGACGCGCAGGGGGATACGAGCAGTACTTC. Protein: CATSRRAGGYEQYF. The chain couples TRBV15 to TRBJ2-7, with TRBD1 identical over 7 bases. V lost 2 bases and J lost 4; bases outside the gene matches: 5. The CDR3 consists of 14 residues. Germline CDR1 LNHNV, CDR2 YYDKDF (reference sequence). Based on the CDR3 plus reference TRBV15 and TRBJ2-7, the full variable domain is DAMVIQNPRYQVTQFGKPVTLSCSQTLNHNVMYWYQQKSSQAPKLLFHYYDKDFNNEADTPDNFQSRRPNTSFCFLDIRSPGLGDTAMYLCATSRRAGGYEQYFGPGTRLTVT.

This clone turned up a few times. The rearrangement joins TRBV2 to TRBJ2-7; 7 bases fit TRBD2. The length of the CDR3 is 17 residues. Germline CDR1 and CDR2: SNHLY and FYNNEI. V trimming: 5 bases; J trimming: 0 bases; junction bases outside the gene matches: 13. CDR3 residues: CASSPRLAAPSSYEQYF. CDR3 nucleotide sequence: TGTGCCAGCAGTCCACGACTAGCCGCGCCGAGCTCCTACGAGCAGTACTTC. The entire variable domain, with the rest obtained from reference TRBV2 and TRBJ2-7, is as follows: EPEVTQTPSHQVTQMGQEVILRCVPISNHLYFYWYRQILGQKVEFLVSFYNNEISEKSEIFDDQFSVERPDGSNFTLKIRSTKLEDSAMYFCASSPRLAAPSSYEQYFGPGTRLTVT.

The rearrangement uses TRBV2 and TRBJ2-5; 8 bases line up with TRBD1. Germline lookup yields CDR1 SNHLY and CDR2 FYNNEI. This CDR3 spans 15 amino acids. Trimming removed 5 bases from V and 2 bases from J; junction bases left unmatched: 7. This CDR3 is CASSSWTGIQETQYF. CDR3 coding DNA: TGTGCCAGCAGTTCCTGGACAGGGATTCAAGAGACCCAGTACTTC.

A few counts support this clone. V usage is TRBV5-8 and J usage is TRBJ1-1; D not resolved. Trimming took 2 bases from V and 1 from J, leaving 6 bases between them. CDR1 and CDR2 from the germline V gene are SGHTS and YDEGEE. CDR3 length equals 13 residues. The CDR3 DNA is TGTGCCAGCAGCTTCACAGCGAACACTGAAGCTTTCTTT. Translation: CASSFTANTEAFF.

The genes are TRBV5-1 and TRBJ2-7, with 10 bases matching TRBD1. V trimming: 4 bases; J trimming: 5 bases; junction bases outside the gene matches: 6. Germline CDR1 and CDR2: SGHRS and YFSETQ. The CDR3 extends over 14 amino acids. In DNA, the CDR3 is TGCGCCAGCAGCCGGAGAGACAGGGGGCACGAGCAGTACTTC. Translated: CASSRRDRGHEQYF.

The chain joins TRBV19 to TRBJ1-1; D is possibly TRBD1 (6 bases). The germline V and J ends were trimmed by 5 bases and 6 bases, with 13 bases remaining between them. The CDR3 covers 13 residues. Germline CDR1 is LNHDA and CDR2 is SQIVND (reference sequence). The DNA for the CDR3 is TGTGCCAGTAGTTCGGGACAAGTACCTGAAGCTTTCTTT. This codes for CASSSGQVPEAFF.

With regard to this clone: The junction does not match germline at one end; this may be a read error. The CDR3 nucleotides are TGCGCCAGCAGCCAAGGGGCCGGGACTACTTTAACGGCTCTCTTT. Amino acid sequence: CASSQGAGTTLTALF. This chain links TRBV4-3 with TRBJ1-1, with D perhaps matching TRBD1 (5 bases). The CDR3 runs 15 residues. Germline-derived CDR1 and CDR2 are LGHNA and YSLEER.

The chain joins TRBV5-8 to TRBJ1-2; weak D call: TRBD1 (5 bases). Germline V gene sequence: CDR1 SGHTS, CDR2 YDEGEE. Trimming took 6 bases from V and 7 from J, leaving 19 bases between them. This CDR3 is 14 amino acids long. CDR3 sequence (DNA): TGTGCCAGCACTCAAAACTGGGGCCGGCGTGGCTACACCTTC. This codes for CASTQNWGRRGYTF. Together with reference TRBV5-8 and TRBJ1-2, the CDR3 gives the full variable domain: EAGVTQSPTHLIKTRGQQATLRCSPISGHTSVYWYQQALGLGLQFLLWYDEGEERNRGNFPPRFSGRQFPNYSSELNVNALELEDSALYLCASTQNWGRRGYTFGSGTRLTVV.

V and J are TRBV7-8 and TRBJ1-1, with TRBD1 matching over 7 bases. Trimming cost V 2 bases and J 11 bases; bases outside gene matches: 11. Germline values: CDR1 SGHVS, CDR2 FQNEAQ. This CDR3 has 14 residues. The CDR3 here is CASSLRGLGVVAFF. The CDR3 DNA reads TGTGCCAGCAGCTTAAGGGGGCTTGGGGTAGTGGCTTTCTTT. Supplemented by reference TRBV7-8 and TRBJ1-1, the full variable domain reads GAGVSQSPRYKVAKRGQDVALRCDPISGHVSLFWYQQALGQGPEFLTYFQNEAQLDKSGLPSDRFFAERPEGSVSTLKIQRTQQEDSAVYLCASSLRGLGVVAFFGQGTRLTVV.

The CDR3 protein is CASSVSLGGAGTEAFF. The DNA of the CDR3 is TGTGCCAGCAGCGTATCCCTTGGGGGGGCGGGAACTGAAGCTTTCTTT. This rearrangement joins TRBV9 to TRBJ1-1, with D possibly being TRBD1 (6 bases). The CDR3 runs to 16 residues. V was pared by 1 base and J by 5 bases, with 18 bases between. Looked up from germline, CDR1 is SGDLS and CDR2 is YYNGEE.

The CDR3 sequence is CASSPGLAFLETQYF. In DNA form, the CDR3 reads TGTGCCAGCAGCCCTGGGCTAGCGTTTTTGGAGACCCAGTACTTC. The V and J genes are TRBV6-5 and TRBJ2-5, with TRBD2 as a possible D gene (6 bases). This CDR3 has 15 residues. The V and J ends lost 6 bases and 5 bases respectively, with 19 bases between them. Per the germline V gene, CDR1 is MNHEY and CDR2 is SVGAGI.

V and J are TRBV7-2 and TRBJ2-7, with 10 bases matching TRBD2. V gave up 2 bases and J gave up 4 bases; unmatched junction bases: 2. There are 14 residues in the CDR3. CDR1 is SGHTA, CDR2 FQGNSA, per germline. The CDR3 DNA follows: TGTGCCAGCAGCTTAAAAGCGGGAGGGTACGAGCAGTACTTC. As protein: CASSLKAGGYEQYF.

V usage is TRBV7-9 and J usage is TRBJ2-5, with 10 bases matching TRBD2. The J call could be wrong; TRBJ2-7 is a better fit for the DNA end. The CDR3 loop spans 16 amino acids. Germline loops: CDR1 SEHNR, CDR2 FQNEAQ (reference sequence). CDR3 protein: CASSLGASGGAYEQYF. The CDR3 DNA is TGTGCCAGCAGCTTAGGTGCTAGCGGGGGAGCCTACGAGCAGTACTTC.

The chain employs TRBV5-6 and TRBJ2-1, with 8 bases fitting TRBD2. The germline CDR1 and CDR2 sequences are SGHDT and YYEEEE. With 2 bases clipped from V and 9 bases from J, the junction kept 4 bases outside the gene matches. The length of the CDR3 is 13 residues. The CDR3 region has the DNA TGTGCCAGCAGCTTCGGGACTAGGGCTGAGCAGTTCTTC. Its translation: CASSFGTRAEQFF.

This clone appeared a single time. The V call is TRBV25-1, the J call TRBJ1-2, with a possible D match to TRBD1 (6 bases). The germline CDR1 and CDR2 sequences are MGHDK and SYGVNS. V lost 6 bases and J lost 3, with 11 bases in between. CDR3 length equals 13 residues. The CDR3 bases are TGTGCCAGCAGCCGGGACACTTACTATGGCTACACCTTC. Amino acid sequence: CASSRDTYYGYTF.

The chain joins TRBV28 to TRBJ1-1; a weak D match, TRBD1 (6 bases). The V and J ends lost 4 bases and 3 bases respectively, with 9 bases between them. Germline CDR1 reads MDHEN; CDR2 reads SYDVKM. This CDR3 contains 13 residues. In DNA form, the CDR3 reads TGTGCCAGCAGTTCCACAGGGTACACTGAAGCTTTCTTT. This translates into CASSSTGYTEAFF.

V and J are TRBV27 and TRBJ1-5; a possible D gene is TRBD1 (6 bases). Germline lookup yields CDR1 MNHEY and CDR2 SMNVEV (reference sequence). The CDR3 has 15 amino acids. V lost 6 bases, J lost 3 bases, and 15 bases lay in between. For the CDR3, the DNA is TGTGCCAGCAGCAGGGGCAGGGAATTCAATCAGCCCCAGCATTTT. It yields the protein CASSRGREFNQPQHF.

The rearrangement links TRBV7-6 to TRBJ1-5; 10 bases are a match to TRBD1. The ends lost 5 bases at V and 5 bases at J; junction bases unmatched: 3. The CDR3 totals 14 residues. Germline assignment: CDR1 SGHVS and CDR2 FNYEAQ. CDR3 amino acids: CASSPGTGDQPQHF. The CDR3 nucleotides read TGTGCCAGCAGCCCCGGGACAGGGGATCAGCCCCAGCATTTT.

The chain combines TRBV6-6 with TRBJ1-4; a possible D gene is TRBD1 (5 bases). V lost 2 bases to trimming and J lost 4 bases, with 11 bases between them. Germline loops: CDR1 MNHNY, CDR2 SVGAGI (reference sequence). This CDR3 has 15 residues. CDR3 nucleotides: TGTGCCAGCAGTTACGGGGCAGGGATTAATGAAAAACTGTTTTTT. This sequence encodes CASSYGAGINEKLFF.

This clone was recorded a few times. The rearrangement uses TRBV5-1 and TRBJ2-3; possible D gene TRBD1, 5 bases. V was cut by 4 bases and J by 0 bases, with 15 bases left in between. Germline values: CDR1 SGHRS, CDR2 YFSETQ. There are 16 residues in the CDR3. CDR3: CASSGTETASTDTQYF. In DNA, the CDR3 is TGCGCCAGCAGCGGAACGGAGACAGCAAGCACAGATACGCAGTATTTT.

The chain combines TRBV2 with TRBJ1-1; 8 nucleotides line up with TRBD1. Germline V lookup: CDR1 SNHLY, CDR2 FYNNEI. Trimming cost V 6 bases and J 5 bases; bases outside gene matches: 8. This CDR3 spans 14 amino acids. The CDR3 DNA sequence: TGTGCCAGCAGGAGACAGACAGGGGTAACTGAAGCTTTCTTT. This sequence encodes CASRRQTGVTEAFF.

This clone occurred once. The rearrangement uses TRBV4-1 and TRBJ2-5; 14 positions agree with TRBD2. The CDR3 has 16 amino acids. V was clipped by 4 bases and J by 3 bases; unmatched bases: 4. Germline V gives CDR1 MGHRA, CDR2 YSYEKL. The CDR3: CASSRGLAGVEETQYF. The CDR3 DNA sequence: TGCGCCAGCAGCCGGGGACTAGCGGGAGTGGAAGAGACCCAGTACTTC.

This clone occurred once. The chain joins TRBV6-4 to TRBJ2-1, with D unresolved. Germline V lookup: CDR1 MRHNA, CDR2 SNTAGT. Trimming removed 4 bases from V and 6 bases from J, with 16 bases in between. This CDR3 region has 15 residues. The DNA of the CDR3 is TGTGCCAGCAGTGCTACCCTATCCCCCCTCAATGAGCAGTTCTTC. The encoded protein is CASSATLSPLNEQFF.

The V and J genes are TRBV6-4 and TRBJ1-2; 8 bases are a match to TRBD1. The CDR3 contains 14 residues. V gave up 0 bases and J gave up 7 bases; unmatched junction bases: 4. Looked up from germline, CDR1 is MRHNA and CDR2 is SNTAGT. The CDR3 DNA follows: TGTGCCAGCAGTGACTCGGGCACAGGGGGTGGCTACACCTTC. This sequence encodes CASSDSGTGGGYTF.

The chain couples TRBV29-1 to TRBJ1-2; 7 bases are shared with TRBD1. Per germline, CDR1 SQVTM and CDR2 ANQGSEA. J lost 8 bases, V lost 0 bases, and 18 bases had no gene match. This CDR3 has 17 residues. The CDR3 bases are TGCAGCGTTGAAGACCCTACGACAGGGCCGGGGTTTAACGGCTACACCTTC. It is translated as CSVEDPTTGPGFNGYTF.

The chain uses TRBV2 and TRBJ2-7, with TRBD1 identical over 8 bases. V lost 6 bases and J lost 0; bases outside the gene matches: 4. Germline CDR1 is SNHLY and CDR2 is FYNNEI. The CDR3 loop spans 14 amino acids. The CDR3 sequence: CASREDRDSYEQYF. CDR3 sequence (DNA): TGTGCCAGCAGGGAGGACAGGGACTCCTACGAGCAGTACTTC. Drawing the rest from reference TRBV2 and TRBJ2-7, the complete variable domain is EPEVTQTPSHQVTQMGQEVILRCVPISNHLYFYWYRQILGQKVEFLVSFYNNEISEKSEIFDDQFSVERPDGSNFTLKIRSTKLEDSAMYFCASREDRDSYEQYFGPGTRLTVT.

The rearrangement uses TRBV5-1 and TRBJ2-7; 7 bases line up with TRBD2. There are 14 residues in the CDR3. J was trimmed by 4 bases and V by 3 bases; bases with no gene match: 7. The germline V gene has CDR1 SGHRS and CDR2 YFSETQ. The CDR3 sequence is CASSSSGAGYEQYF. CDR3 bases: TGCGCCAGCAGCTCCTCGGGAGCGGGGTACGAGCAGTACTTC.

For this clone: The junction does not match germline at one end; this may be a read error. This chain links TRBV6-1 with TRBJ2-3; D perhaps matches TRBD1 (6 bases). Germline loops: CDR1 MNHNS, CDR2 SASEGT. This CDR3 spans 11 amino acids. The CDR3 reads CASSDRDKEGF. The CDR3 DNA reads as TGTGCCAGCAGTGACCGGGACAAAGAGGGTTTT.

The CDR3 region is CASSGTTTPDTQYF. The DNA for the CDR3 is TGTGCCAGCAGTGGGACTACCACACCAGATACGCAGTATTTT. The chain joins TRBV6-5 to TRBJ2-3, with 7 nucleotides matching TRBD2. The V gene end was trimmed by 5 bases and the J gene end by 4 bases; junction bases not matched to a gene: 6. The CDR3 consists of 14 residues. The germline V gene has CDR1 MNHEY and CDR2 SVGAGI.

The chain has TRBV7-3 and TRBJ2-5; TRBD1 aligns across 7 bases. Losses at the gene ends were 5 bases for V and 3 bases for J; bases not matched to a gene: 3. Germline V lookup: CDR1 SGHTA, CDR2 FQGTGA. The CDR3 runs to 13 residues. CDR3 DNA: TGTGCCAGCAGCCGACAGGGTGAAGAGACCCAGTACTTC. Its protein is CASSRQGEETQYF. The full variable domain, completed using reference TRBV7-3 and TRBJ2-5, is GAGVSQTPSNKVTEKGKYVELRCDPISGHTALYWYRQSLGQGPEFLIYFQGTGAADDSGLPNDRFFAVRPEGSVSTLKIQRTERGDSAVYLCASSRQGEETQYFGPGTRLLVL.